Listed below are T cell receptor beta chains from one sample, sequenced in a study of PD-1 blockade in classical Hodgkin lymphoma. TCRdb's table, derived via immunoSEQ multiplex PCR, lists solely in-frame clones and lacks some. The table records about 19,000 clones, approximately 80% of them present only once. The sequencing used peripheral blood mononuclear cells (PBMCs), collected before the fourth cycle of nivolumab. Source of these receptors: a human donor with classical Hodgkin lymphoma. Both conserved end residues are part of each CDR3. A D gene is named only where the DNA matches it firmly. Clone sizes are given selectively: once, few, many, or a class where the clone is expanded.

size	V	D	J	DNA	CDR3
.	TRBV30	TRBD2	TRBJ2-5	TGTGCCTATAAAGTAGCGGGAGTAAAAGAGACCCAGTACTTC	CAYKVAGVKETQYF
.	TRBV7-2	TRBD1	TRBJ1-1	TGTGCCAGCAGCTTAGGGACAGGGATGAACACTGAAGCTTTCTTT	CASSLGTGMNTEAFF
few	TRBV5-5	.	TRBJ1-5	TGTGCCAGCAGCGTGTGGCCCTGGAGCAATCAGCCCCAGCATTTT	CASSVWPWSNQPQHF
.	TRBV15	.	TRBJ1-3	TGTGCCACCAGCAGATTTGCATTGGCAAACCGAGGAAACACCATATATTTT	CATSRFALANRGNTIYF
.	TRBV9	TRBD2	TRBJ2-3	TGTGCCAGCGGTCGCGGGGGTAGCACAGATACGCAGTATTTT	CASGRGGSTDTQYF
once	TRBV30	.	TRBJ2-1	TGTGCCTGGAGCGGTAGCGGATACAATGAGCAGTTCTTC	CAWSGSGYNEQFF
.	TRBV9	.	TRBJ2-3	TGTGCCAGCAGCGTTAGACCCGCAGATACGCAGTATTTT	CASSVRPADTQYF
.	TRBV4-2	.	TRBJ1-5	TGTGCCAGCAGCCAGGGCGAGGGAGGGATTCAGCCCCAGCATTTT	CASSQGEGGIQPQHF
.	TRBV25-1	TRBD1	TRBJ2-7	TGTGCCAGAGGGACAGCCCAAGCGTACGAGCAGTACTTC	CARGTAQAYEQYF
.	TRBV7-2	.	TRBJ1-5	TGTGCCAGCAGCTTGGATGGGGCCCGGTTCACTCAGCCCCAGCATTTT	CASSLDGARFTQPQHF
few	TRBV5-1	.	TRBJ2-3	TGCGCCAGCAGCTTCGATCCTAGTCATGGCGGATCTTACCTCACAGATACGCAGTATTTT	CASSFDPSHGGSYLTDTQYF
.	TRBV28	.	TRBJ2-5	TGTGCCAGCAGTTTGGTACCCGTCGAGACCCAGTACTTC	CASSLVPVETQYF
once	TRBV5-6	.	TRBJ2-5	TGTGCCAGCAGTTATGCGCTCCAAGAGACCCAGTACTTC	CASSYALQETQYF
.	TRBV5-1	.	TRBJ1-2	TGCGCCAGCAGCTTGGATGGGGGGGACCATAACTATGGCTACACCTTC	CASSLDGGDHNYGYTF
once	TRBV5-6	.	TRBJ2-1	TGTGCCAGCAGCTTGGGACCGCAGATCTACAATGAGCAGTTCTTC	CASSLGPQIYNEQFF
few	TRBV30	TRBD1	TRBJ1-6	TGTGCCTGGAGTCCGGGACAGGGGAATTCACCCCTCCACTTT	CAWSPGQGNSPLHF
.	TRBV11-2	.	TRBJ1-1	TGTGCCAGCAGCCAACAAACTGAAGCTTTCTTT	CASSQQTEAFF
.	TRBV11-2	.	TRBJ1-2	TGTGCCAGCAGCTTAGATCTTTGGACCTCCGCGGACTATGGCTACACCTTC	CASSLDLWTSADYGYTF
.	TRBV7-2	.	TRBJ2-2	TGTGCCAGCAGCCCTAGCGTCTTAAACACCGGGGAGCTGTTTTTT	CASSPSVLNTGELFF
.	TRBV30	TRBD1	TRBJ2-1	TGTGCCTGGACCACAGGGGCGCCCGACGTAATCTTC	CAWTTGAPDVIF
.	TRBV4-1	.	TRBJ1-3	TGCGCCAGCAGCCAAGGATTAGCGGGGGGCTCTGGAAACACCATATATTTT	CASSQGLAGGSGNTIYF
.	TRBV2	.	TRBJ2-4	TGTGCCAGCAGGGATGCGAAAAACATTCAGTACTTC	CASRDAKNIQYF
.	TRBV2	TRBD1	TRBJ1-5	TGTGCCAGCAGTGAAACAGGGGCACTCAATCAGCCCCAGCATTTT	CASSETGALNQPQHF
.	TRBV27	.	TRBJ1-1	TGTGCCAGCAGCTCGGGACATATGAACACTGAAGCTTTCTTT	CASSSGHMNTEAFF
once	TRBV9	TRBD2	TRBJ2-3	TGTGCCAGCAGCGTACTCGCGGGAGAGGATACGCAGTATTTT	CASSVLAGEDTQYF
.	TRBV28	.	TRBJ2-2	TGTGCCAGCAGTTTATTCCGGGAGCTGTTTTTT	CASSLFRELFF
.	TRBV25-1	.	TRBJ2-6	TGTGCCAGCACCTCTGGGGCCAACGTCCTGACTTTC	CASTSGANVLTF
.	TRBV7-2	.	TRBJ1-1	TGTGCCAGCAGCTTAGATAACCGAGGGACTGAAGCTTTCTTT	CASSLDNRGTEAFF
.	TRBV4-3	.	TRBJ1-2	TGCGCCAGCAGCCAAGATTGGTCAGGGGATGGCTACACCTTC	CASSQDWSGDGYTF
once	TRBV7-6	.	TRBJ2-7	TGTGCCAGCAGCTCAAGCTCCTACGAGCAGTACTTC	CASSSSSYEQYF